Listed below are T cell receptor beta chains from one sample, sequenced in a study of cytomegalovirus exposure and HLA in healthy donors. Clones were read by immunoSEQ multiplex PCR, and TCRdb kept only the in-frame ones, dropping some. This sample yields under 150,000 clones, of which around 87% are seen a single time; 8.7% belongs to the top ten. Sequencing was performed on PBMCs. The origin of the receptors is a man aged 18 to 29 in good health and CMV-seropositive. Each CDR3 is given with its conserved first and last residue. The order of the fields is J gene, V gene, D gene, clone size, CDR3 DNA, CDR3 protein. The D gene is left open where the match is weak. Clone size is not always given. Where it is, it says once, few, many or a class for expanded clones.

j_gene: TRBJ2-5
v_gene: TRBV11-2
d_gene: TRBD2
abundance: -
CDR3nt: TGTGCCAGCAGCTTAGGACTAGCGGTAACCCAAGAGACCCAGTACTTC
CDR3aa: CASSLGLAVTQETQYF

j_gene: TRBJ2-3
v_gene: TRBV19
d_gene: TRBD2
abundance: -
CDR3nt: TGTGCCAGTATGGGGGCTAGCGGGGGCACAGATACGCAGTATTTT
CDR3aa: CASMGASGGTDTQYF

j_gene: TRBJ1-5
v_gene: TRBV30
d_gene: -
abundance: -
CDR3nt: TGTGCCTGGAGTCCGGGACACTTATACAATCAGCCCCAGCATTTT
CDR3aa: CAWSPGHLYNQPQHF

j_gene: TRBJ2-6
v_gene: TRBV7-9
d_gene: TRBD1
abundance: -
CDR3nt: TGTGCCAGCACTCCACAGGGGGGGGCCAACGTCCTGACTTTC
CDR3aa: CASTPQGGANVLTF

j_gene: TRBJ2-3
v_gene: TRBV19
d_gene: TRBD2
abundance: -
CDR3nt: TGTGCCAGTAGCCGCCGGTTACTAGCGGTGACTAGCACAGATACGCAGTATTTT
CDR3aa: CASSRRLLAVTSTDTQYF

j_gene: TRBJ2-5
v_gene: TRBV2
d_gene: TRBD2
abundance: -
CDR3nt: TGTGCCAGCCAAACTAGCGGGAGCATAGAGACCCAGTACTTC
CDR3aa: CASQTSGSIETQYF

j_gene: TRBJ2-5
v_gene: TRBV5-6
d_gene: TRBD2
abundance: -
CDR3nt: TGTGCCAGCAGGCAGACTAGCGGGGCTGCGGGGACCCAGTACTTC
CDR3aa: CASRQTSGAAGTQYF

j_gene: TRBJ1-3
v_gene: TRBV25-1
d_gene: TRBD1
abundance: -
CDR3nt: TGTGCCAGCAGTGTTGGGACAGGAGGAAACACCATATATTTT
CDR3aa: CASSVGTGGNTIYF

j_gene: TRBJ2-1
v_gene: TRBV19
d_gene: TRBD2
abundance: few
CDR3nt: TGTGCCACCGAGTCTAGCGGGAGATGGGAGCAGTTCTTC
CDR3aa: CATESSGRWEQFF

j_gene: TRBJ1-5
v_gene: TRBV19
d_gene: -
abundance: -
CDR3nt: TGTGCCAGTAGCCCCATGTACAGGGATCTTCAGCCCCAGCATTTT
CDR3aa: CASSPMYRDLQPQHF

j_gene: TRBJ1-3
v_gene: TRBV7-8
d_gene: -
abundance: -
CDR3nt: TGTGCCAGCAGCTTTCGCGGGACGGGCACCATATATTTT
CDR3aa: CASSFRGTGTIYF

j_gene: TRBJ2-2
v_gene: TRBV5-1
d_gene: -
abundance: -
CDR3nt: TGCGCCAGCAGCTTTGACAGCCAGAACACCGGGGAGCTGTTTTTT
CDR3aa: CASSFDSQNTGELFF

j_gene: TRBJ2-2
v_gene: TRBV18
d_gene: TRBD1
abundance: few
CDR3nt: TGTGCCAGCTCGCTATCGGGACAGAGCACCGGGGAGCTGTTTTTT
CDR3aa: CASSLSGQSTGELFF

j_gene: TRBJ2-5
v_gene: TRBV7-2
d_gene: -
abundance: -
CDR3nt: TGTGCCAGCAGCTTTAGATTGGGGACCGGGGGAGAGACCCAGTACTTC
CDR3aa: CASSFRLGTGGETQYF

j_gene: TRBJ1-1
v_gene: TRBV21-1
d_gene: -
abundance: -
CDR3nt: TGTGGGGCCATGAACACTGAAGCTTTCTTT
CDR3aa: CGAMNTEAFF

j_gene: TRBJ2-7
v_gene: TRBV11-2
d_gene: -
abundance: -
CDR3nt: TGTGCCAGCAGCTTAGTCAGCGGATCCTACGAGCAGTACTTC
CDR3aa: CASSLVSGSYEQYF

j_gene: TRBJ1-2
v_gene: TRBV6-5
d_gene: -
abundance: once
CDR3nt: TGTGCCAGCAGTTACTCTGGGGGGACTAACTATGGCTACACCTTC
CDR3aa: CASSYSGGTNYGYTF

j_gene: TRBJ2-7
v_gene: TRBV9
d_gene: -
abundance: -
CDR3nt: TGTGCCAGCAGCGTAGAGGGGACATCCGGTAGGCAGTACTTC
CDR3aa: CASSVEGTSGRQYF

j_gene: TRBJ2-1
v_gene: TRBV10-2
d_gene: TRBD2
abundance: -
CDR3nt: TGCGCCAGCATAAAAAGCGGGGGTTACAATGAGCAGTTCTTC
CDR3aa: CASIKSGGYNEQFF

j_gene: TRBJ1-6
v_gene: TRBV6-1
d_gene: TRBD1
abundance: few
CDR3nt: TGTGCCAGCACAACAGGGGTGGGCTCACCCCTCCACTTT
CDR3aa: CASTTGVGSPLHF

j_gene: TRBJ1-2
v_gene: TRBV9
d_gene: -
abundance: -
CDR3nt: TGTGCCAGCAGCGTAGAACCCCAGGTTGGTGGCTACACCTTC
CDR3aa: CASSVEPQVGGYTF

j_gene: TRBJ1-2
v_gene: TRBV7-8
d_gene: -
abundance: -
CDR3nt: TGTGCCAGCAGCACGGGGATTCGCGTGGGGGGCTACACCTTC
CDR3aa: CASSTGIRVGGYTF

j_gene: TRBJ2-7
v_gene: TRBV11-3
d_gene: TRBD1
abundance: once
CDR3nt: TGTGCCAGCAGCTACCAAGGGACAGGGGCCTACGAGCAGTACTTC
CDR3aa: CASSYQGTGAYEQYF